Reported below is one TCR beta chain. The sample belongs to a study of blood T cell repertoires in COVID-19. Background on the study: Acute and convalescent COVID-19 samples came from the United States, Italy and Spain. Sample material is recorded as cDNA or gDNA derived from T cells, B-cell-depleted T cells, or PBMCs.

CDR3 length equals 14 residues. V shed 3 bases and J 9 bases; nucleotides not matched to a gene: 7. Germline V gives CDR1 SGHRS, CDR2 YFSETQ. In the original processing: Reference gene primer amplification yielded estimated nucleated cell counts. Method: immunoSEQ multiplex PCR; TCRdb's copy keeps in-frame clones and lacks some. D and trimming were read from the DNA, whereas the V and J calls and clone size are those reported in that table. The sample contains 170,000 or so clones, around 84% of which appear only once. The sequenced sample was peripheral blood. The rearrangement uses TRBV5-1 and TRBJ2-1; 9 bases are shared with TRBD1. This clonotype was obtained from a man aged 45-65 years with active or convalescent COVID-19. CDR3 sequence (DNA): TGCGCCAGCAGCTCGGGACAGGGTCTTTCTGAGCAGTTCTTC. As protein: CASSSGQGLSEQFF.